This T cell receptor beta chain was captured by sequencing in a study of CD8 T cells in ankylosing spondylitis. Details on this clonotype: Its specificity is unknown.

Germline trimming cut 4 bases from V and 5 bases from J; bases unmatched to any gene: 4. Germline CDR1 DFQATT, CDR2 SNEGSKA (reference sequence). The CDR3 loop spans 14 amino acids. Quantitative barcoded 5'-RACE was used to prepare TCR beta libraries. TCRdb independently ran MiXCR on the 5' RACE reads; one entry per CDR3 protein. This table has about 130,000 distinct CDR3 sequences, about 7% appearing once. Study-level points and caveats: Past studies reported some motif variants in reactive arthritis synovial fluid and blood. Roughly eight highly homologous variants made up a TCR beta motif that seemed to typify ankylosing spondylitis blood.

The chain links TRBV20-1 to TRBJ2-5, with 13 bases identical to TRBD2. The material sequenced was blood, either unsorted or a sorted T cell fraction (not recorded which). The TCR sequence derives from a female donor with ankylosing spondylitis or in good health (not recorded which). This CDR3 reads CSAKLAGGPETQYF. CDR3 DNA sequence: TGCAGTGCTAAACTAGCGGGGGGGCCGGAGACCCAGTACTTC.